This T cell receptor beta chain was documented in a study of blood T cell repertoires in COVID-19. Authors' analysis steps: Reference gene primer amplification in the assay estimated nucleated cell counts. Method: immunoSEQ multiplex PCR; TCRdb's copy keeps in-frame clones and lacks some. Clone size and the V and J calls come from that table; the DNA yielded D and trimming. The sample consists of around 170,000 clones, about 85% of them appearing once. The source material was peripheral blood. The sequence was collected from a man between 65 and 80 years old who had recovered from COVID-19.

CDR3 sequence (DNA): TGTGCCAGCAGTGGACAGGGGTTCGATGGCTACACCTTC. It translates to CASSGQGFDGYTF. The J gene is TRBJ1-2, the V gene TRBV12-3 or TRBV12-4; TRBD1 agrees at 9 bases. V lost 5 bases to trimming and J lost 6 bases; unmatched junction nucleotides: 4. The CDR3 contains 13 residues.